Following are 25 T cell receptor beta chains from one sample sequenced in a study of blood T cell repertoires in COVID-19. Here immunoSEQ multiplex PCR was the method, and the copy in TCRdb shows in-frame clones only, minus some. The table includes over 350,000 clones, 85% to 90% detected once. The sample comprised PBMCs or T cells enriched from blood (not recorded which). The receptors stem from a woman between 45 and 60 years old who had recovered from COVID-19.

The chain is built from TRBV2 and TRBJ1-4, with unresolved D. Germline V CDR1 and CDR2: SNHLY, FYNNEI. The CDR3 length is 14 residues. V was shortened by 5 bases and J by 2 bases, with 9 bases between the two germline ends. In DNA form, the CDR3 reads TGTGCCAGCAGTTTGGAGTTGACTAATGAAAAACTGTTTTTT. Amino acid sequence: CASSLELTNEKLFF.

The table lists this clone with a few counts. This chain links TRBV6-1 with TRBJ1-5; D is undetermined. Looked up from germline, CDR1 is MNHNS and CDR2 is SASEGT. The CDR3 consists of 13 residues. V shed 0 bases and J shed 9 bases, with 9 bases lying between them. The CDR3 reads CASSEATFLPQHF. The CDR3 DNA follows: TGTGCCAGCAGTGAAGCAACTTTCTTGCCCCAGCATTTT.

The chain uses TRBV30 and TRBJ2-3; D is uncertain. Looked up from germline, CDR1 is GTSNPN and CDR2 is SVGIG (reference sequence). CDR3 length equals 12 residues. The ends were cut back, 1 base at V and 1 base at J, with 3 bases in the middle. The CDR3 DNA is TGTGCCTGGAGTGGAGGCACAGATACGCAGTATTTT. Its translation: CAWSGGTDTQYF.

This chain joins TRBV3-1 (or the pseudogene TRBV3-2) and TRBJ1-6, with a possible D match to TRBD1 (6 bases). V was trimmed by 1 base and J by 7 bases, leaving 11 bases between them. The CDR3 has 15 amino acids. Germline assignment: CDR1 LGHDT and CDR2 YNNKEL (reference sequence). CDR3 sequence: CASSQAGQPNSPLHF. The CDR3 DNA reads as TGTGCCAGCAGCCAAGCAGGACAGCCAAATTCACCCCTCCACTTT.

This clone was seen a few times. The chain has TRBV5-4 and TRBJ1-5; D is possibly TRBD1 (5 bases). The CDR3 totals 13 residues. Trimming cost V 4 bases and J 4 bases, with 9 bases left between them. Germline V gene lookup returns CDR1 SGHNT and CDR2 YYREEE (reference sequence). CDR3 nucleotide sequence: TGTGCCAGCAGCCTGGACACAAATCAGCCCCAGCATTTT. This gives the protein CASSLDTNQPQHF.

The CDR3 spells CASSSTGFSNQPQHF. In DNA, the CDR3 is TGTGCCAGCAGCTCCACAGGGTTTAGCAATCAGCCCCAGCATTTT. The gene calls are TRBV28 and TRBJ1-5; D may be TRBD1 (6 bases). V was pared by 6 bases and J by 0 bases, with 12 bases between. CDR3 size: 15 residues. Germline CDR1 and CDR2: MDHEN and SYDVKM.

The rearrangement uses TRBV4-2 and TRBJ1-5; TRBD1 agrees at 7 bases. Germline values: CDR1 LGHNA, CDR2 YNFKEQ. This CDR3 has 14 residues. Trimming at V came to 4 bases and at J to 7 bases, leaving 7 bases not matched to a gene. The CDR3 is CASSPQQGNQPQHF. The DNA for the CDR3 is TGTGCCAGCAGCCCCCAACAGGGGAACCAGCCCCAGCATTTT.

CDR3 residues: CASREGTGELFF. CDR3 DNA: TGTGCCAGCAGGGAGGGAACCGGGGAGCTGTTTTTT. This chain connects TRBV28 to TRBJ2-2, with D tentatively TRBD2 (6 bases). CDR3 length equals 12 residues. The germline V gene has CDR1 MDHEN and CDR2 SYDVKM. The V end lost 6 bases, the J end lost 5 bases, and 7 bases lay between the germline ends. The complete variable domain, with remaining parts taken from reference TRBV28 and TRBJ2-2, reads DVKVTQSSRYLVKRTGEKVFLECVQDMDHENMFWYRQDPGLGLRLIYFSYDVKMKEKGDIPEGYSVSREKKERFSLILESASTNQTSMYLCASREGTGELFFGEGSRLTVL.

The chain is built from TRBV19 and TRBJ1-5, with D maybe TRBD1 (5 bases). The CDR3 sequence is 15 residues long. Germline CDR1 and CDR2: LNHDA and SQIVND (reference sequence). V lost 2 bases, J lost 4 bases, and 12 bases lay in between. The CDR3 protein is CASSIISGNNQPQHF. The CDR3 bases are TGTGCCAGTAGTATAATTTCAGGGAATAATCAGCCCCAGCATTTT.

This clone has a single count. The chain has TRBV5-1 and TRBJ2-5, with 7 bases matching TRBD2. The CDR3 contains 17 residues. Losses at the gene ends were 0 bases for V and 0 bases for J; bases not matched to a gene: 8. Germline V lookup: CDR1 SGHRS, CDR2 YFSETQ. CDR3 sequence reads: CASSLEWLADNQETQYF. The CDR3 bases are TGCGCCAGCAGCTTGGAATGGCTAGCGGACAACCAAGAGACCCAGTACTTC.

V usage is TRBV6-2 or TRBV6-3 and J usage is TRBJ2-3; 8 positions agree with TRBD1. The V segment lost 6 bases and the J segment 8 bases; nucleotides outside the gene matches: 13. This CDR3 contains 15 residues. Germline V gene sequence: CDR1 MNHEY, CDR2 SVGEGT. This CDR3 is CASSPDAGGAVTQYF. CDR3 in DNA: TGTGCCAGCAGCCCGGACGCAGGGGGCGCCGTTACGCAGTATTTT.

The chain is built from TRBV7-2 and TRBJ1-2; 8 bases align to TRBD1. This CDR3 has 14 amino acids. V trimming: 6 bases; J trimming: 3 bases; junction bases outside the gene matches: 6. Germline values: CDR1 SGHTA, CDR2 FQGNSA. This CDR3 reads CASRLSGGYYGYTF. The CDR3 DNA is TGTGCCAGCAGACTCTCAGGGGGCTACTATGGCTACACCTTC. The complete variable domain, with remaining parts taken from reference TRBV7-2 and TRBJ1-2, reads GAGVSQSPSNKVTEKGKDVELRCDPISGHTALYWYRQSLGQGLEFLIYFQGNSAPDKSGLPSDRFSAERTGGSVSTLTIQRTQQEDSAVYLCASRLSGGYYGYTFGSGTRLTVV.

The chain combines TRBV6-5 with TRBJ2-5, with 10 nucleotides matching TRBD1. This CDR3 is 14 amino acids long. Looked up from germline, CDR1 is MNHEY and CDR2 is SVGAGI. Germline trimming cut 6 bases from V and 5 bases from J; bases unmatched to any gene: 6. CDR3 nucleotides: TGTGCCAGCAGCCTGACAGGGGGCTATGAGACCCAGTACTTC. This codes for CASSLTGGYETQYF.

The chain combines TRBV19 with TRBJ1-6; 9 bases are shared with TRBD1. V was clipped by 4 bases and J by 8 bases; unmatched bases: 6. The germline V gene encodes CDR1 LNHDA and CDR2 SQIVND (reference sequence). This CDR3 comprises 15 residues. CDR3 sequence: CASSTWTGEYSPLHF. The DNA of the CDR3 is TGTGCCAGTAGTACCTGGACAGGGGAGTATTCACCCCTCCACTTT.

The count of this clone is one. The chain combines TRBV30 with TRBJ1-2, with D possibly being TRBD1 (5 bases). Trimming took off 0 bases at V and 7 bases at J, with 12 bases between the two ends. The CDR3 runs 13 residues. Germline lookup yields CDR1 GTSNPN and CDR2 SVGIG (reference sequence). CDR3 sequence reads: CAWSVSGLFGYTF. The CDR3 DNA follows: TGTGCCTGGAGTGTATCAGGGTTGTTTGGCTACACCTTC.

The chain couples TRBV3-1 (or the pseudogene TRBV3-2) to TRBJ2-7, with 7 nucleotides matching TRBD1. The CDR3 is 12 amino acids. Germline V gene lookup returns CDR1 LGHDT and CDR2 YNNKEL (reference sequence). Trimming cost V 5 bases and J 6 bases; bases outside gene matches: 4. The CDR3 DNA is TGTGCCAGCAGCAGAACAGGGGTCGAGCAGTACTTC. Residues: CASSRTGVEQYF.

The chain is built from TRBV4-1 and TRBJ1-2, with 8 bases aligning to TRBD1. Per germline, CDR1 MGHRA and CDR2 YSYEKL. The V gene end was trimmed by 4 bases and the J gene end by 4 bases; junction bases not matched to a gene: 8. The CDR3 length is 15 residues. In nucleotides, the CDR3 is TGCGCCAGCAGCCTCCAGGGGGCCGAGGGCTATGGCTACACCTTC. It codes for CASSLQGAEGYGYTF.

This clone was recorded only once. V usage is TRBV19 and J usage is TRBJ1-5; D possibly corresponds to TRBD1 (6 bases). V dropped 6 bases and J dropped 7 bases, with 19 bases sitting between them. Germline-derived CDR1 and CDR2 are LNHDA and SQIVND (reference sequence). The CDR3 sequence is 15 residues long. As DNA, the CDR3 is TGTGCCAGTAGAAGGCAGGGGCGATCTTGGCAGCCCCAGCATTTT. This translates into CASRRQGRSWQPQHF.

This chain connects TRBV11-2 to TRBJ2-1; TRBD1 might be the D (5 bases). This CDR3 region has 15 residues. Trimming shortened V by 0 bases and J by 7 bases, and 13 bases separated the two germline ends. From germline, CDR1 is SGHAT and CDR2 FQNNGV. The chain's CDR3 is CASSLDFVPGNEQFF. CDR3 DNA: TGTGCCAGCAGCTTAGACTTCGTCCCAGGGAATGAGCAGTTCTTC.

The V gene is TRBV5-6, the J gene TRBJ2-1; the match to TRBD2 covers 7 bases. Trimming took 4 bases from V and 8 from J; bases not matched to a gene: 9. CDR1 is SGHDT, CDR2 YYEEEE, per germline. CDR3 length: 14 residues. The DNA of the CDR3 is TGTGCCAGCAGCGCCGGGGCTGGGAGGGATGAGCAGTTCTTC. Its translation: CASSAGAGRDEQFF.

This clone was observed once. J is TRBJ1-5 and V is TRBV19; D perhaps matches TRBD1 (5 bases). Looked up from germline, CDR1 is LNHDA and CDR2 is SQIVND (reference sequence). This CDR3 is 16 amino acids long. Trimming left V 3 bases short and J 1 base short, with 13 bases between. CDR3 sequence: CASSILLSGSNQPQHF. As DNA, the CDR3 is TGTGCCAGTAGTATCCTCCTCTCAGGGAGCAATCAGCCCCAGCATTTT.

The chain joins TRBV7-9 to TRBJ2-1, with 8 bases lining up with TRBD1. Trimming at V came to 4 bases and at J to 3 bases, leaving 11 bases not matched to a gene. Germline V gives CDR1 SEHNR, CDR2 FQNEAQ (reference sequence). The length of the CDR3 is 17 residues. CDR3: CASSSPKGQVFYNEQFF. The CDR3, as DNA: TGTGCCAGCAGCTCCCCAAAGGGACAGGTTTTCTACAATGAGCAGTTCTTC.

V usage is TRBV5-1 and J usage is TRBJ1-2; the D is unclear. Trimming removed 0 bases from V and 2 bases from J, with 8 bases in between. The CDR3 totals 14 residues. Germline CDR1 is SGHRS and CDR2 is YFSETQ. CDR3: CASSLGDTNYGYTF. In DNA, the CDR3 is TGCGCCAGCAGCTTGGGTGACACAAACTATGGCTACACCTTC.

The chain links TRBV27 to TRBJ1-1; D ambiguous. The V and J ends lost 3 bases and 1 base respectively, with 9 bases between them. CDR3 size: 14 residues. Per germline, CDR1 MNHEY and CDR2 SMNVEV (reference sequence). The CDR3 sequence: CASSLAGGNTEAFF. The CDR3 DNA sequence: TGTGCCAGCAGTTTGGCGGGAGGGAACACTGAAGCTTTCTTT.

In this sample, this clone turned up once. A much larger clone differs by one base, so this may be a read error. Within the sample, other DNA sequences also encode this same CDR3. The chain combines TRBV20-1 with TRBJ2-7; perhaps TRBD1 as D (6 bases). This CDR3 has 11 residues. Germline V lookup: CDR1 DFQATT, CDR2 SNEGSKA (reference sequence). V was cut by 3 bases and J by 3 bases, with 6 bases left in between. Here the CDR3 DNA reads TGCAGTGCTAGGGACAGCTACGAGCAGTACTTC. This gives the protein CSARDSYEQYF.